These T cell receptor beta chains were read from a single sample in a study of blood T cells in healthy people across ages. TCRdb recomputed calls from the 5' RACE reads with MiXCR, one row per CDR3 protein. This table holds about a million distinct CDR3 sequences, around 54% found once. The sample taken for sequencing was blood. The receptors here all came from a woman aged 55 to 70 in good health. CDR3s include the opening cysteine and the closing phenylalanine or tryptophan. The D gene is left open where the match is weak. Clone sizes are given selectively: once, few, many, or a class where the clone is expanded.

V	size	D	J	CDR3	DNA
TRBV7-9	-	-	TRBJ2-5	CASSLRQVLQETQYF	TGTGCCAGCAGCTTAAGACAGGTGCTCCAAGAGACCCAGTACTTC
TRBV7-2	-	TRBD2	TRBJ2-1	CASSPPRDYPYNEQFF	TGTGCCAGCAGCCCCCCCCGGGACTACCCCTACAATGAGCAGTTCTTC
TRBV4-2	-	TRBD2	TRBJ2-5	CASSQDKGGTTSGTQYF	TGTGCCAGCAGCCAAGATAAGGGCGGGACTACAAGCGGGACCCAGTACTTC
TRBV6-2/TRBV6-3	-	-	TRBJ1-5	CASSWGGVGNQPQHF	TGTGCCAGCAGTTGGGGGGGGGTGGGCAATCAGCCCCAGCATTTT
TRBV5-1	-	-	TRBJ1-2	CASSLDVGGYTF	TGCGCCAGCAGCTTGGACGTGGGCGGCTACACCTTC
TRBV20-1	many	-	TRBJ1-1	CSARNPNTEAFF	TGCAGTGCTAGAAATCCGAACACTGAAGCTTTCTTT
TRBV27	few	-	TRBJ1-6	CASSLRVGPLHF	TGTGCCAGCAGTTTAAGGGTAGGACCCCTCCACTTT
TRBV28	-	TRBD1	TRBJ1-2	CASSSPTRGHFGYTF	TGTGCCAGCAGTTCCCCGACCAGGGGGCACTTCGGCTACACCTTC
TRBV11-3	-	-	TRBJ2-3	CASSPGRSGSADTQYF	TGTGCCAGCAGCCCGGGGCGGAGTGGGAGCGCAGATACGCAGTATTTT
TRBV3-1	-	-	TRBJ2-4	CASSQDTDKQYF	TGTGCCAGCAGCCAAGATACGGACAAGCAGTACTTC
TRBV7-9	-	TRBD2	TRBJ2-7	CASRTGTSGSSYEQYF	TGTGCCAGCAGAACCGGGACTAGCGGGAGTTCCTACGAGCAGTACTTC
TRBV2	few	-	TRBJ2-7	CASRVAYEQYF	TGTGCCAGCCGCGTTGCCTACGAGCAGTACTTC
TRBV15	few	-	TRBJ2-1	CATSRESTGNEQFF	TGTGCCACCAGCAGAGAATCGACTGGCAATGAGCAGTTCTTC
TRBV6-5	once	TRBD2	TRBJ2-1	CASSYSTSYMAGGNNEQFF	TGTGCCAGCAGTTACTCGACTAGTTATATGGCGGGAGGGAACAATGAGCAGTTCTTC
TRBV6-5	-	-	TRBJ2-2	CASRRSGTGAGGLFF	TGTGCCAGCAGGAGAAGCGGGACGGGGGCCGGGGGGCTGTTTTTT
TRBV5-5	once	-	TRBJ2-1	CASVPTGTHNEQFF	TGTGCCAGCGTCCCGACCGGGACTCACAATGAGCAGTTCTTC
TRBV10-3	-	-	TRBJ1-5	CAISERDSGDQPQHF	TGTGCCATCAGTGAGCGGGACTCTGGGGATCAGCCCCAGCATTTT
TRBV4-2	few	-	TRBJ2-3	CASSPRGGADTQYF	TGTGCCAGCAGCCCCAGGGGGGGAGCAGATACGCAGTATTTT
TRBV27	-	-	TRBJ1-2	CASSPTSTDNYGYTF	TGTGCCAGCAGTCCCACCTCGACAGATAACTATGGCTACACCTTC
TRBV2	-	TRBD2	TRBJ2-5	CASRLPAGTSKETQYF	TGTGCCAGCAGACTGCCAGCCGGGACTAGTAAAGAGACCCAGTACTTC
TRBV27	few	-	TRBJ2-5	CASRNHKETQYF	TGTGCCAGCAGAAACCACAAAGAGACCCAGTACTTC
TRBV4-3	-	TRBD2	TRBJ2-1	CASSQLLAGVNEQFF	TGCGCCAGCAGCCAATTACTAGCGGGAGTCAATGAGCAGTTCTTC
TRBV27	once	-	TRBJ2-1	CASCLVGDEQFF	TGTGCCAGCTGTTTAGTAGGGGATGAGCAGTTCTTC
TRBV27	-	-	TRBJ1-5	CASIRKGRQQPQHF	TGTGCCAGCATAAGGAAGGGGAGGCAACAGCCCCAGCATTTT
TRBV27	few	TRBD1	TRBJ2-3	CASRARQGVGDTQYF	TGTGCCAGCAGGGCAAGACAGGGGGTTGGAGATACGCAGTATTTT
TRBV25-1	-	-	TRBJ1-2	CASRGQGPFGYTF	TGTGCCAGCAGAGGGCAGGGGCCTTTTGGCTACACCTTC
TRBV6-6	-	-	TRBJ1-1	CASIQRLYMNTEAFF	TGTGCCAGCATTCAGAGGCTATACATGAACACTGAAGCTTTCTTT
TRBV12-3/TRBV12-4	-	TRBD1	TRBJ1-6	CASSTRTGSGSPLHF	TGTGCCAGCAGTACAAGGACAGGGAGCGGTTCACCCCTCCACTTT
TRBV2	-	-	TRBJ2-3	CASKIRGLTDTQYF	TGTGCCAGCAAAATTCGGGGCCTCACAGATACGCAGTATTTT
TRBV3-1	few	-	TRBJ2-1	CASSQLIDRYSYNEQFF	TGTGCCAGCAGCCAACTAATAGACAGGTACTCCTACAATGAGCAGTTCTTC
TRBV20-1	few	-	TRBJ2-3	CSARARGGQSTDTQYF	TGCAGTGCTAGAGCAAGAGGAGGGCAGAGCACAGATACGCAGTATTTT
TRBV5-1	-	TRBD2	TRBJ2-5	CASSFGRLAGRRLGETQYF	TGCGCCAGCAGCTTTGGGCGACTAGCGGGAAGGAGGTTGGGAGAGACCCAGTACTTC
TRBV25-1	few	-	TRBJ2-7	CASSDRRLRGYEQYF	TGTGCCAGCAGTGATAGGAGACTCCGGGGATACGAGCAGTACTTC
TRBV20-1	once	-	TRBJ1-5	CSARVGGGNQPQHF	TGCAGTGCTAGAGTCGGCGGGGGCAATCAGCCCCAGCATTTT
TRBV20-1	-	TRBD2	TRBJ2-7	CSVPLLAGAYEQYF	TGCAGTGTCCCGTTACTAGCGGGAGCCTACGAGCAGTACTTC
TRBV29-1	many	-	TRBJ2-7	CSAAGSTYEQYF	TGCAGCGCTGCAGGGTCAACCTACGAGCAGTACTTC
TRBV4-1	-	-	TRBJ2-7	CASSTHSNYEQYF	TGCGCCAGCAGCACCCACTCCAATTACGAGCAGTACTTC
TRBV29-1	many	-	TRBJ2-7	CSVRDSEQYF	TGCAGCGTTAGAGACAGCGAGCAGTACTTC
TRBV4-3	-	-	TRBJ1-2	CASSQGLGFEYGYTF	TGCGCCAGCAGCCAGGGGCTGGGTTTTGAATATGGCTACACCTTC
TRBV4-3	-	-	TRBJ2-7	CASSQERFGDEQYF	TGCGCCAGCAGCCAAGAGCGGTTCGGGGATGAGCAGTACTTC
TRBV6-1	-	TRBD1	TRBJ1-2	CASSVKGALIGYGYTF	TGTGCCAGCAGCGTTAAGGGGGCACTTATCGGCTATGGCTACACCTTC
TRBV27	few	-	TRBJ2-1	CASSQGQLGNEQFF	TGTGCCAGTTCCCAAGGTCAGTTGGGGAATGAGCAGTTCTTC
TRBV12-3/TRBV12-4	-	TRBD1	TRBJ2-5	CASSVHRGGRETQYF	TGTGCCAGCAGTGTACACAGGGGTGGGCGAGAGACCCAGTACTTC
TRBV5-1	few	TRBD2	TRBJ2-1	CASSKRTSGYYNEQFF	TGCGCCAGCAGCAAACGGACTAGCGGGTACTACAATGAGCAGTTCTTC
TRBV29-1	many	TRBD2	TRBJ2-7	CSAGLAGGPKGEQYF	TGCAGCGCCGGACTAGCGGGAGGGCCCAAAGGCGAGCAGTACTTC
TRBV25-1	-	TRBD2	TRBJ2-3	CASRLDSGGTGTQYF	TGTGCCAGCAGACTCGATAGCGGGGGAACAGGTACGCAGTATTTT
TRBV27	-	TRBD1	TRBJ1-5	CASSQGAGPQHF	TGTGCCAGCAGTCAGGGGGCCGGGCCCCAGCATTTT
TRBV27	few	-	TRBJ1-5	CASRGREDQPQHF	TGTGCCAGCAGGGGACGCGAAGACCAGCCCCAGCATTTT
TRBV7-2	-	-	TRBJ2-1	CASSQGRTANEQFF	TGTGCCAGCAGCCAAGGGAGAACCGCCAATGAGCAGTTCTTC
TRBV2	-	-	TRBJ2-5	CASSVTRGLYQETQYF	TGTGCCAGCAGTGTTACTCGGGGTTTGTACCAAGAGACCCAGTACTTC
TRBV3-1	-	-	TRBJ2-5	CASSPGTSSPSTETQYF	TGTGCCAGCAGCCCCGGGACCTCCTCCCCTTCCACGGAGACCCAGTACTTC
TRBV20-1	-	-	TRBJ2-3	CSARNLAGLKDTQYF	TGCAGTGCTAGAAACCTAGCAGGCCTTAAGGATACGCAGTATTTT
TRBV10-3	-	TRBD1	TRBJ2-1	CAINGGTGFNEQFF	TGTGCCATCAACGGGGGGACAGGGTTCAATGAGCAGTTCTTC
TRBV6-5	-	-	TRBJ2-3	CASSYSTLDTQYF	TGTGCCAGCAGTTACTCGACCTTAGATACGCAGTATTTT
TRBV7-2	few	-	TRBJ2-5	CASSLDIVVGETQYF	TGTGCCAGCAGCTTAGATATTGTCGTGGGAGAGACCCAGTACTTC
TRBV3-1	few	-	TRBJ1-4	CASSRHREGNEKLFF	TGTGCCAGCAGCCGTCACCGGGAAGGCAATGAAAAACTGTTTTTT